The 26 T cell receptor beta chains presented below share a single source sample, sequenced in a study of T-cell reconstitution after alpha-beta-depleted transplantation in children. Using unique molecular identifiers, the investigators prepared the TCRbeta library. TCRdb recomputed calls from the PCR reads with MiXCR, one row per CDR3 protein. The table records hundreds of thousands of distinct CDR3 sequences, under 12% of them present only once. Sequencing used PBMCs, obtained before TCRalphabeta/CD19-depleted stem cell transplant. These receptor sequences come from a child aged 2-15 years with inherited bone marrow failure, due to receive a stem cell transplant.

At least ten counts were recorded for this clonotype. V gene TRBV12-3 or TRBV12-4 combines with J gene TRBJ2-1; D is unresolved. This CDR3 comprises 12 residues. The V end was cut by 7 bases, the J end by 10 bases, with 14 bases between. The CDR3 loop is CASNPSRREQFF. CDR3 nucleotides: TGTGCCAGCAACCCATCCCGGCGGGAGCAGTTCTTC.

This clonotype was counted at least ten times. The chain joins TRBV11-2 to TRBJ2-7; 9 bases fit TRBD2. V was clipped by 6 bases and J by 2 bases; unmatched bases: 5. This CDR3 region has 14 residues. Germline CDR1 and CDR2: SGHAT and FQNNGV. The CDR3 loop reads CASRRASGAYEQYF. The CDR3 DNA sequence: TGTGCCAGCAGGCGGGCTAGCGGGGCCTACGAGCAGTACTTC.

This rearrangement joins TRBV4-3 to TRBJ2-5; weak D call: TRBD2 (6 bases). This CDR3 has 15 amino acids. Per germline, CDR1 LGHNA and CDR2 YSLEER. Trimming cost V 8 bases and J 3 bases, with 19 bases left between them. The CDR3 loop is CASSQTGTPKETQYF. In nucleotides, the CDR3 is TGCGCCAGCTCACAGACCGGGACTCCGAAAGAGACCCAGTACTTC.

The rearrangement joins TRBV29-1 to TRBJ2-7; D possibly corresponds to TRBD2 (6 bases). The CDR3 contains 14 residues. The germline gives CDR1 SQVTM, CDR2 ANQGSEA. Trimming left V 2 bases short and J 0 bases short, with 11 bases between. The CDR3 protein is CSVELRGASYEQYF. The DNA of the CDR3 is TGCAGCGTTGAACTGCGGGGTGCCTCCTACGAGCAGTACTTC.

This clonotype was found many times. The J gene is TRBJ2-3, the V gene TRBV29-1; 8 nucleotides line up with TRBD1. The CDR3 sequence is 17 residues long. V was pared by 4 bases and J by 3 bases, with 15 bases of the junction left unmatched. Germline V gives CDR1 SQVTM, CDR2 ANQGSEA. CDR3 loop: CSVVGQGHTWGTDTQYF. The CDR3 coding sequence is TGCAGCGTTGTTGGACAGGGCCATACCTGGGGAACAGATACGCAGTATTTT.

This clonotype was detected a few times. V usage is TRBV30 and J usage is TRBJ1-3; 7 bases match TRBD1. CDR3 length equals 15 residues. The trim removed 1 base at V and 2 bases at J, leaving 5 bases unmatched. The germline V gene has CDR1 GTSNPN and CDR2 SVGIG (reference sequence). The CDR3 region is CAWSGGGGTGNTIYF. CDR3 coding DNA: TGTGCCTGGAGTGGAGGAGGGGGCACTGGAAACACCATATATTTT.

This clonotype was found many times. The chain joins TRBV4-3 to TRBJ2-1; no definite D call. The CDR3 runs 16 residues. Germline CDR1 LGHNA, CDR2 YSLEER. Trimming took off 3 bases at V and 5 bases at J, with 17 bases between the two ends. The CDR3 spells CASSQSNSMLDNEQFF. CDR3 DNA sequence: TGCGCCAGCAGCCAGTCCAACTCGATGCTGGACAATGAGCAGTTCTTC.

This clonotype showed up just a few times. CDR3 DNA: TGCAGCGTCAAACAGGGTCGGGGGGTGGAGACCCAGTACTTC. This codes for CSVKQGRGVETQYF. V and J are TRBV29-1 and TRBJ2-5; tentative D call: TRBD2 (7 bases). Germline V gene data show CDR1 as SQVTM and CDR2 as ANQGSEA. The length of the CDR3 is 14 residues. Between the trimmed V and J ends, which lost 6 bases and 5 bases, there was a span of 19 bases.

This clonotype occurred many times. The DNA of the CDR3 is TGCAGCGTTGTCACGACAGGGGGTCACAATCAGCCCCAGCATTTT. Translation gives CSVVTTGGHNQPQHF. This chain joins TRBV29-1 and TRBJ1-5; 9 bases are shared with TRBD1. There are 15 residues in the CDR3. V dropped 4 bases and J dropped 3; count of bases not matched to a gene: 7. The germline V gene encodes CDR1 SQVTM and CDR2 ANQGSEA. The full variable domain, completed using reference TRBV29-1 and TRBJ1-5, is SAVISQKPSRDICQRGTSLTIQCQVDSQVTMMFWYRQQPGQSLTLIATANQGSEATYESGFVIDKFPISRPNLTFSTLTVSNMSPEDSSIYLCSVVTTGGHNQPQHFGDGTRLSIL.

For the CDR3, the DNA is TGTGCCAGTATTAACTCGCTCGAGGGAGATACGCAGTATTTT. Its translation is CASINSLEGDTQYF. The V and J genes are TRBV19 and TRBJ2-3, with a tentative D call TRBD2 (5 bases). CDR1 and CDR2 (germline): LNHDA, SQIVND (reference sequence). The CDR3 contains 14 residues. Trimming removed 7 bases at V and 5 bases at J, with 16 bases between.

This clonotype showed up many times. The chain employs TRBV11-2 and TRBJ2-1; D unclear. The V end lost 5 bases, the J end lost 12 bases, and 17 bases lay between the germline ends. Germline assignment: CDR1 SGHAT and CDR2 FQNNGV. The CDR3 has 13 residues. CDR3 in DNA: TGTGCCAGCAGCCATACAACATCCTGGGGGCAGTTCTTC. Protein: CASSHTTSWGQFF.

This clonotype appeared many times. The chain links TRBV28 to TRBJ2-1; 14 bases agree with TRBD2. The CDR3 loop spans 18 amino acids. The J segment lost 10 bases and the V segment lost 1 base, leaving 12 bases of the junction unmatched. From germline, CDR1 is MDHEN and CDR2 SYDVKM. This CDR3 reads CASSLFLLGLAGGREQFF. The DNA for the CDR3 is TGTGCCAGCAGTTTATTTCTTCTTGGACTAGCGGGAGGAAGGGAGCAGTTCTTC.

This clonotype has ten or more counts. The chain joins TRBV5-1 to TRBJ1-4; 7 bases are a match to TRBD1. Germline V gene lookup returns CDR1 SGHRS and CDR2 YFSETQ. After removal of 5 bases from V and 3 bases from J, the junction contained 1 base not matched to a gene. The CDR3 is 13 amino acids. The CDR3 sequence is CASRGQSNEKLFF. The CDR3 nucleotides read TGCGCCAGCAGGGGACAGTCTAATGAAAAACTGTTTTTT. The complete variable domain, with remaining parts taken from reference TRBV5-1 and TRBJ1-4, reads KAGVTQTPRYLIKTRGQQVTLSCSPISGHRSVSWYQQTPGQGLQFLFEYFSETQRNKGNFPGRFSGRQFSNSRSEMNVSTLELGDSALYLCASRGQSNEKLFFGSGTQLSVL.

As to this clonotype: A much larger clonotype is one base distant, so this may be a read error. The chain combines TRBV20-1 with TRBJ2-3; 9 positions match TRBD2. The CDR3 totals 14 residues. J lost 7 bases, V lost 3 bases, and 8 bases had no gene match. Germline V lookup: CDR1 DFQATT, CDR2 SNEGSKA (reference sequence). CDR3 sequence: CSASLAGRTNTQYF. The CDR3 bases are TGCAGTGCTAGCCTAGCGGGGAGAACAAATACGCAGTATTTT.

In this sample, this clonotype turned up many times. This rearrangement joins TRBV20-1 to TRBJ2-5, with no clear D. V gave up 0 bases and J gave up 2 bases, with 7 bases separating them. Germline CDR1 reads DFQATT; CDR2 reads SNEGSKA (reference sequence). The CDR3 has 13 amino acids. The CDR3 nucleotides read TGCAGTGCTAGAGATCATATACAAGAGACCCAGTACTTC. It is translated as CSARDHIQETQYF.

This clonotype has a count of ten or more. This chain uses TRBV28 with TRBJ2-1; TRBD2 agrees at 12 bases. From germline, CDR1 is MDHEN and CDR2 SYDVKM. The CDR3 sequence is 17 residues long. Trimming at V came to 2 bases and at J to 4 bases, leaving 6 bases not matched to a gene. The CDR3 region is CASSLGGLAGRYNEQFF. CDR3 sequence (DNA): TGTGCCAGCAGTTTAGGTGGACTAGCGGGGAGGTACAATGAGCAGTTCTTC.

This clonotype was seen repeatedly, ten times or more. The genes are TRBV20-1 and TRBJ2-7, with 7 bases fitting TRBD1. Germline-derived CDR1 and CDR2 are DFQATT and SNEGSKA (reference sequence). CDR3 length: 11 amino acids. Trimming removed 4 bases from V and 6 bases from J; junction bases left unmatched: 3. The DNA of the CDR3 is TGCAGTGCTAAAGGGGGCTCCGAGCAGTACTTC. Protein: CSAKGGSEQYF.

In this sample, this clonotype turned up many times. The genes are TRBV9 and TRBJ2-2; 8 bases agree with TRBD1. The CDR3 sequence is 18 residues long. Unmatched junction bases numbered 11, after V lost 0 bases and J lost 4 bases. Germline-derived CDR1 and CDR2 are SGDLS and YYNGEE. CDR3: CASSVGGPQGGLTGELFF. The CDR3 DNA reads as TGTGCCAGCAGCGTAGGGGGACCACAGGGGGGACTCACCGGGGAGCTGTTTTTT.

The sample holds a few counts of this clonotype. The CDR3 protein is CSVAPGGTEAFF. In DNA, the CDR3 is TGCAGCGTTGCACCCGGGGGCACTGAAGCTTTCTTT. J is TRBJ1-1 and V is TRBV29-1; a possible D gene is TRBD1 (5 bases). Germline V lookup: CDR1 SQVTM, CDR2 ANQGSEA. This CDR3 is 12 amino acids long. Deletions cut 4 bases from V and 4 bases from J, with 10 bases between. Full variable domain (missing parts from reference TRBV29-1 and TRBJ1-1): SAVISQKPSRDICQRGTSLTIQCQVDSQVTMMFWYRQQPGQSLTLIATANQGSEATYESGFVIDKFPISRPNLTFSTLTVSNMSPEDSSIYLCSVAPGGTEAFFGQGTRLTVV.

This clonotype occurred many times. V and J are TRBV4-2 and TRBJ2-1; D possibly corresponds to TRBD2 (6 bases). Germline CDR1 and CDR2: LGHNA and YNFKEQ. Trimming cost V 2 bases and J 7 bases, with 15 bases left between them. The CDR3 length is 15 residues. CDR3 region: CASSQNPSSVNEQFF. The CDR3 DNA reads TGTGCCAGCAGCCAAAACCCGTCTAGCGTAAATGAGCAGTTCTTC.

This clonotype was counted at least ten times. V and J are TRBV7-2 and TRBJ2-5, with D possibly being TRBD2 (6 bases). Trimming took off 2 bases at V and 4 bases at J, with 17 bases between the two ends. The CDR3 is 16 residues long. Germline V gives CDR1 SGHTA, CDR2 FQGNSA. CDR3 sequence reads: CASSLLTREYAETQYF. The CDR3 DNA follows: TGTGCCAGCAGCTTATTGACTCGGGAGTATGCAGAGACCCAGTACTTC.

This clonotype came up once. This chain connects TRBV19 to TRBJ1-5; D is ambiguous. V was cut by 7 bases and J by 3 bases, with 10 bases left in between. The germline gives CDR1 LNHDA, CDR2 SQIVND (reference sequence). The CDR3 has 13 residues. CDR3: CASNRRFNQPQHF. The CDR3 nucleotides read TGTGCCAGTAATAGACGGTTCAATCAGCCCCAGCATTTT.

The chain combines TRBV20-1 with TRBJ2-1, with 7 bases identical to TRBD2. With V trimmed by 5 bases and J by 2 bases, 12 bases remained unmatched. Germline V CDR1 and CDR2: DFQATT, SNEGSKA (reference sequence). The CDR3 runs 16 residues. CDR3 sequence reads: CSARASLAETYNEQFF. CDR3 bases: TGCAGTGCTCGGGCGTCCCTAGCGGAAACCTACAATGAGCAGTTCTTC.

Turning to this clonotype: One junction end does not reproduce the germline sequence, and a read error may be involved. V gene TRBV12-3 or TRBV12-4 combines with J gene TRBJ2-1, with 7 bases lining up with TRBD1. The CDR3 sequence is 13 residues long. The CDR3 sequence is CASSPGQANEHFF. In nucleotides, the CDR3 is TGTGCCAGCAGTCCCGGACAGGCCAATGAGCATTTCTTC.

In this sample, this clonotype turned up many times. The chain links TRBV7-2 to TRBJ2-7, with D possibly matching TRBD1 (6 bases). This CDR3 is 12 amino acids long. The V gene's germline CDR1 is SGHTA and CDR2 FQGNSA. Between the trimmed V and J ends, which lost 5 bases and 5 bases, there was a span of 10 bases. CDR3 sequence: CASSATGNEQYF. The CDR3 DNA is TGTGCCAGCAGCGCCACAGGGAACGAGCAGTACTTC.

This clonotype has at least ten counts. This chain joins TRBV20-1 and TRBJ2-7; TRBD2 matches at 9 bases. Germline-derived CDR1 and CDR2 are DFQATT and SNEGSKA (reference sequence). V dropped 3 bases and J dropped 6; count of bases not matched to a gene: 3. CDR3 length: 12 amino acids. This CDR3 is CSASVAGAEQYF. As DNA, the CDR3 is TGCAGTGCTAGTGTAGCGGGAGCCGAGCAGTACTTC.